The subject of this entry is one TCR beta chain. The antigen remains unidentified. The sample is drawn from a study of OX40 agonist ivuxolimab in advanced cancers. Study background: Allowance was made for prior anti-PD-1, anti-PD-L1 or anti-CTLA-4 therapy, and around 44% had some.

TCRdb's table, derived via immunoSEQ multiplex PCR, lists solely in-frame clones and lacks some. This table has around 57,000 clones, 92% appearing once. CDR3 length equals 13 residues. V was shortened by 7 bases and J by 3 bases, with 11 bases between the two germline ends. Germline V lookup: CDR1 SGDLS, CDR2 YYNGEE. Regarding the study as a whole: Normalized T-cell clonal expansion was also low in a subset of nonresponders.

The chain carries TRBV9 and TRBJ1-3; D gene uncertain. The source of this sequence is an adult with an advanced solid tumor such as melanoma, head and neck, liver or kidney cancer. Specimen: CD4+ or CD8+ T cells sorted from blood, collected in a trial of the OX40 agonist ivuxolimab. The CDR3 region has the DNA TGTGCCAGCGCGATGGGGAGTGGAAACACCATATATTTT. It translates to CASAMGSGNTIYF.